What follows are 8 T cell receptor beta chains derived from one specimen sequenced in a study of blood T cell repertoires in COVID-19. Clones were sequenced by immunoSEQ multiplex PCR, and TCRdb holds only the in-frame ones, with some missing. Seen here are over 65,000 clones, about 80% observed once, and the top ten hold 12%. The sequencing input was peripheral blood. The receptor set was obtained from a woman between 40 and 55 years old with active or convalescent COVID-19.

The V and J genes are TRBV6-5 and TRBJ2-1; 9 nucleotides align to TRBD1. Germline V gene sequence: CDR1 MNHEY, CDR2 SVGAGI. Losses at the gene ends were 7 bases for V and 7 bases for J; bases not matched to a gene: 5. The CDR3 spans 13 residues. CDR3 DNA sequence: TGTGCCAGCACCGGGACAGGGCTGAATGAGCAGTTCTTC. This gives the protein CASTGTGLNEQFF.

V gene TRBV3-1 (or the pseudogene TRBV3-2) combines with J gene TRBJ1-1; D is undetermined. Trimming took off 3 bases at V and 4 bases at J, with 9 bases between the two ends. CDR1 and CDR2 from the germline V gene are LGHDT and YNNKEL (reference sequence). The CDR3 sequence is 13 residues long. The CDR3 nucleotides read TGTGCCAGCAGCCAGCGTAGCGTCACTGAAGCTTTCTTT. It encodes CASSQRSVTEAFF.

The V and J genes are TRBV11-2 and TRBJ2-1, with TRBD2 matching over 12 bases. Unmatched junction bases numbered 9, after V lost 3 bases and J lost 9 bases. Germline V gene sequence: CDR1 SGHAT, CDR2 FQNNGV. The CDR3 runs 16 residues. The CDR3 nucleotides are TGTGCCAGCAGCTTGGGGGCTAGCGGGAGGGCCGGTGAGCAGTTCTTC. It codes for CASSLGASGRAGEQFF.

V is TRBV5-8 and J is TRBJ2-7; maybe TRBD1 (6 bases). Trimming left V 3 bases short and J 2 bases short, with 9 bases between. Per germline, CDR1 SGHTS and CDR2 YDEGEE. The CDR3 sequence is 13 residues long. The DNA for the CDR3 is TGTGCCAGCAGCTCTTACAGGGCCTACGAGCAGTACTTC. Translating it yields CASSSYRAYEQYF. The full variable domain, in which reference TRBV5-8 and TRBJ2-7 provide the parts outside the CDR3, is EAGVTQSPTHLIKTRGQQATLRCSPISGHTSVYWYQQALGLGLQFLLWYDEGEERNRGNFPPRFSGRQFPNYSSELNVNALELEDSALYLCASSSYRAYEQYFGPGTRLTVT.

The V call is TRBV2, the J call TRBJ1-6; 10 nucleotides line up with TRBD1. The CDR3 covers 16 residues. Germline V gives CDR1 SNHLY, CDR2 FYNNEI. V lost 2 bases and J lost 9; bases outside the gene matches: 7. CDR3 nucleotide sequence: TGTGCCAGCAGTGAAACCGCCCGACAGGGGGCTTCACCCCTCCACTTT. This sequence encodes CASSETARQGASPLHF.

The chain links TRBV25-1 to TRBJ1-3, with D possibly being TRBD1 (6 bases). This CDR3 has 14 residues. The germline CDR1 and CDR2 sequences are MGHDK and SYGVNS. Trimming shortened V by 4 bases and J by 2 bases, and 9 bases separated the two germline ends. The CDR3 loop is CASSVGTTGNTIYF. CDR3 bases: TGTGCCAGCAGTGTCGGGACAACTGGAAACACCATATATTTT.

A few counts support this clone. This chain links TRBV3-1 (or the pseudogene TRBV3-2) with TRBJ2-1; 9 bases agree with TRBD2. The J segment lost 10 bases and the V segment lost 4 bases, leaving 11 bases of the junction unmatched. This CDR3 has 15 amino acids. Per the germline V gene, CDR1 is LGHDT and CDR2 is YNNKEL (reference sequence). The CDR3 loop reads CASSPGLADGREQFF. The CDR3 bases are TGTGCCAGCAGCCCGGGACTAGCTGACGGGAGGGAGCAGTTCTTC.

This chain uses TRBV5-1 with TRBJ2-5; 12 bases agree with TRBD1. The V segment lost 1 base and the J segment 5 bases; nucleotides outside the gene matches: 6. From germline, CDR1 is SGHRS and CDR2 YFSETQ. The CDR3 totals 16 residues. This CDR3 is CASSLRGTGGWETQYF. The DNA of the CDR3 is TGCGCCAGCAGCTTGCGGGGGACAGGGGGCTGGGAGACCCAGTACTTC.